This T cell receptor beta chain emerged from a study of cytomegalovirus exposure and HLA in healthy donors. Study-level results: Immune exposure information available was restricted to CMV serostatus. A later analysis linked a missense DCLRE1C variant to TCR beta V- and J-gene trimming. Prior analysis indicated that the majority of TCR beta V segments exhibited productivity approximately 87% or approximately 30% of the time.

This PCR relied on a set of 60 Vbeta primers and 13 Jbeta primers. Clones were read by immunoSEQ multiplex PCR, and TCRdb kept only the in-frame ones, dropping some. This sample yields about 190,000 clones, of which over 60% are seen a single time; under 5% belongs to the top ten. The CDR3 is 11 residues long. V lost 6 bases to trimming and J lost 5 bases, with 10 bases between them. From germline, CDR1 is DFQATT and CDR2 SNEGSKA (reference sequence). This clone has just a few counts. Antigen unknown. The receptor was derived from a man aged 25 to 40 in good health and CMV-seropositive. The source material was PBMCs. The chain carries TRBV20-1 and TRBJ1-2; D gene unclear. For the CDR3, the DNA is TGCAGTGCCGAGCCGGTTTATGGCTACACCTTC. Its translation is CSAEPVYGYTF.